These 5 T cell receptor beta chains originate from one sample sequenced in a study of blood T cell repertoires in COVID-19. Only in-frame clones appear in the TCRdb table, and some are missing; sequencing was by immunoSEQ multiplex PCR. The sample yields more than 250,000 clones, more than 75% seen once. The source material was peripheral blood. The origin of the receptors is a man aged 50 to 59 with active or convalescent COVID-19.

This clone was detected only a few times. The genes are TRBV4-2 and TRBJ1-6, with TRBD1 as a possible D gene (6 bases). CDR1 is LGHNA and CDR2 is YNFKEQ in the germline V gene. The CDR3 totals 14 residues. The V end was cut by 4 bases, the J end by 9 bases, with 13 bases between. This chain's CDR3 is CASSPGQSSSPLHF. CDR3 coding DNA: TGTGCCAGCAGCCCAGGACAGTCTTCTTCACCCCTCCACTTT.

The J gene is TRBJ2-5, the V gene TRBV5-1; D gene uncertain. CDR1 and CDR2 from the germline V gene are SGHRS and YFSETQ. The CDR3 is made up of 12 amino acids. Trimming left V 3 bases short and J 5 bases short, with 8 bases between. Written as DNA, the CDR3 is TGCGCCAGCAGCTCGTTCCAGGAGACCCAGTACTTC. Amino acids: CASSSFQETQYF.

This chain connects TRBV2 to TRBJ2-4; TRBD2 matches 11 bases. The CDR3 sequence is 19 residues long. In germline, CDR1 is SNHLY, CDR2 FYNNEI. With 3 bases clipped from V and 1 base from J, the junction kept 11 bases outside the gene matches. The DNA of the CDR3 is TGTGCCAGCAGTGAGAGACTAGCGGGATGGGCGAGTGCCAAAAACATTCAGTACTTC. Translation: CASSERLAGWASAKNIQYF. The full variable domain, its missing parts supplied by reference TRBV2 and TRBJ2-4, is EPEVTQTPSHQVTQMGQEVILRCVPISNHLYFYWYRQILGQKVEFLVSFYNNEISEKSEIFDDQFSVERPDGSNFTLKIRSTKLEDSAMYFCASSERLAGWASAKNIQYFGAGTRLSVL.

Details on this clone: The same CDR3 is also encoded by other DNA sequences in this sample. The chain joins TRBV19 to TRBJ1-3, with a weak D call TRBD1 (5 bases). The length of the CDR3 is 12 residues. Trimming shortened V by 8 bases and J by 4 bases, and 9 bases separated the two germline ends. Germline V gene data show CDR1 as LNHDA and CDR2 as SQIVND (reference sequence). In DNA, the CDR3 is TGTGCCAGTGGGACTTCCGGAAACACCATATATTTT. Protein: CASGTSGNTIYF.

For the CDR3, the DNA is TGCGCCAGCAGTTCAGGGGCATTGCGCACTGAAGCTTTCTTT. As protein: CASSSGALRTEAFF. The rearrangement joins TRBV5-1 to TRBJ1-1; weak D call: TRBD1 (6 bases). The CDR3 is made up of 14 amino acids. Germline V gene data show CDR1 as SGHRS and CDR2 as YFSETQ. Trimming left V 5 bases short and J 4 bases short, with 15 bases between.